Listed here is a single TCR beta chain. The antigen remains unidentified. Here immunoSEQ multiplex PCR was the method, and the copy in TCRdb shows in-frame clones only, minus some. This sample carries around 76,000 clones, 75% to 90% of them seen once, and the ten largest clones take roughly 0.81%. This entry comes from a study of a mutant IDH1 vaccine in newly diagnosed glioma. The germline CDR1 and CDR2 sequences are MDHEN and SYDVKM. The CDR3 sequence is 12 residues long. Trimming cost V 5 bases and J 6 bases, with 8 bases left between them. Described time point: week 23, last vaccination. The investigators gave 300 ug of mutant IDH1 20-mer peptide in each vaccine dose, together with topical imiquimod.

The sample here was PBMCs, taken from a glioma patient whose treatment included an IDH1 peptide vaccine. This clonotype was obtained from a woman in her fifties or sixties with glioma. V is TRBV28 and J is TRBJ1-5; the D is unclear. Here the CDR3 reads CASSDVGQPQHF. CDR3 DNA: TGTGCCAGCAGTGATGTGGGTCAGCCCCAGCATTTT.